The TCR beta chain described here comes from a study of T cells after yellow fever vaccination. Study results and limitations: Sorted repertoires could include abundant contaminating clonotypes from bulk cells. Researchers report a weaker secondary response that nonetheless peaked faster, day 5 versus 15. Clonotypes appearing in both CD4 and CD8 compartments existed, and their share was small.

TCRdb reprocessed the 5' RACE reads with MiXCR, giving one entry per CDR3 protein. Of approximately 70,000 distinct CDR3 sequences listed, over 6% are singletons. V gave up 3 bases and J gave up 4 bases; unmatched junction bases: 3. CDR1 SEHNR and CDR2 FQNEAQ come from the germline V gene (reference sequence). The CDR3 extends over 15 amino acids. This clonotype was detected many times. Its antigen is currently unknown. The chain carries TRBV7-9 and TRBJ1-5, with 10 bases lining up with TRBD1. The TCR was taken from a man aged 18-30 years who received the YFV17D yellow fever vaccine. The material was CD8+ T cells sorted from PBMCs, obtained more than 40 days after the first yellow fever vaccination. The CDR3 loop reads CASSFGTGANQPQHF. The CDR3, as DNA: TGTGCCAGCAGCTTTGGGACAGGGGCTAATCAGCCCCAGCATTTT.